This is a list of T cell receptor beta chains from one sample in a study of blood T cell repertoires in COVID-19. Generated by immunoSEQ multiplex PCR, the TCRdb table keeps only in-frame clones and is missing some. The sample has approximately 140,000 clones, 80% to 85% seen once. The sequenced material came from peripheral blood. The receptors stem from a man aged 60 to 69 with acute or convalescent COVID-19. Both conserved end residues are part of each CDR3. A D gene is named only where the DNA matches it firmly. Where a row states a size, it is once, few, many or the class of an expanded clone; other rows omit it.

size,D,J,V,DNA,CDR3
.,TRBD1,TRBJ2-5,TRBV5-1,TGCGCCAGCAGCTTGGGGAGACAGGGGCTAGAGACCCAGTACTTC,CASSLGRQGLETQYF
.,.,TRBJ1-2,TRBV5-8,TGTGCCAGCAGCTCCTATCAATCCACCTTC,CASSSYQSTF
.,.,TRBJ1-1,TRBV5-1,TGCGCCAGCAGCTTAGCGGCCGACGATATAAGGGCTTTCTTT,CASSLAADDIRAFF
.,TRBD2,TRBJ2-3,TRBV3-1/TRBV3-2,TGTGCCAGCAGCCGGGGACTAGCGGGAGCAGATACGCAGTATTTT,CASSRGLAGADTQYF
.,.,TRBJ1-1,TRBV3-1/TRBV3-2,TGTGCCAGCAGCCAATCAGTATACACTGAAGCTTTCTTT,CASSQSVYTEAFF
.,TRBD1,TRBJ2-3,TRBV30,TGTGCCTGGAGTCCTGGACAGGGGTCAACCCGTCGGTATTTT,CAWSPGQGSTRRYF
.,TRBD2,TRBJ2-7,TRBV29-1,TGCAGCGTTGAATCGGGAGGTCGTGAGCAGTACTTC,CSVESGGREQYF
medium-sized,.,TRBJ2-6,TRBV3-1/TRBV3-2,TGTGCCAGCAGCCCCGATACTAGAACTGGGGCCAACGTCCTGACTTTC,CASSPDTRTGANVLTF
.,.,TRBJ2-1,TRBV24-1,TGTGCCACCGAGGGCATCTCCTACAATGAGCAGTTCTTC,CATEGISYNEQFF
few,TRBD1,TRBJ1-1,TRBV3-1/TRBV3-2,TGTGCCAGCAGCCGCGGGACAGGGGTCACTGAAGCTTTCTTT,CASSRGTGVTEAFF
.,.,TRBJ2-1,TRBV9,TGTGCCAGCAGCGTAGAGGCGGGGCATTTCAATGAGCAGTTCTTC,CASSVEAGHFNEQFF
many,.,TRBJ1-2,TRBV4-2,TGTGCCAGCAGCCAAGAATCGGGACTCATAAGGGGCTACACCTTC,CASSQESGLIRGYTF
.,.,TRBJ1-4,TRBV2,TGTGCCAGCAGTGGCGGGCCTTCTCCCGCTGAAAAACTGTTTTTT,CASSGGPSPAEKLFF
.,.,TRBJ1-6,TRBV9,TGTGCCAGCAGCGTAGCCGGGGATTCACCCCTCCACTTT,CASSVAGDSPLHF
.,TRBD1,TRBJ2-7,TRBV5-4,TGTGCCAGCAGCTCAATGGACAGGGTCCCCTACGAGCAGTACTTC,CASSSMDRVPYEQYF
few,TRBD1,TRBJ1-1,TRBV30,TGTGCCTGGAGTAGGGACAGGGGAACGAGAGGCACTGAAGCTTTCTTT,CAWSRDRGTRGTEAFF
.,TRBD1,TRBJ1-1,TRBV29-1,TGCAGCGTTGTCGGGACAGGGGGCGGTGAAGCTTTCTTT,CSVVGTGGGEAFF
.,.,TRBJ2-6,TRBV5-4,TGTGCCAGCAGCCGGGGGACAGCAAGCTCTGGGGCCAACGTCCTGACTTTC,CASSRGTASSGANVLTF
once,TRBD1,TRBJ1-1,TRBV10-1,TGCGCCAGCAGTCTGGGGACAGGGAGGTTCCGGAACACTGAAGCTTTCTTT,CASSLGTGRFRNTEAFF
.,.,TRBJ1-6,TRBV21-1,TGTGCCAGCAGCAAATTAAAGGGTGGACAGGGGGTGGTGGGGTCACCCCTCCACTTT,CASSKLKGGQGVVGSPLHF
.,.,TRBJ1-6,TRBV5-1,TGCGCCAGCAGCTTGGGGGCAGATGCCTATAATTCACCCCTCCACTTT,CASSLGADAYNSPLHF
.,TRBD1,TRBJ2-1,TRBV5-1,TGCGCCAGCAGCTTAGGGCAGGGGGCCTCGAGGGAGCAGTTCTTC,CASSLGQGASREQFF
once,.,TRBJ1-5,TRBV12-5,TGTGCTAGTGGTTTGGCAGGGAGCAATCAGCCCCAGCATTTT,CASGLAGSNQPQHF
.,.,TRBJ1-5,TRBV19,TGTGCCAGTAGTATAAGTGGCAGGGGATTCAATCAGCCCCAGCATTTT,CASSISGRGFNQPQHF
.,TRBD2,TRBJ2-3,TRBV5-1,TGCGCCAGCAGAACCGGGACTAGCGGGAGTTCAGATACGCAGTATTTT,CASRTGTSGSSDTQYF
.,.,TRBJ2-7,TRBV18,TGTGCCAGCTCACCAAGTGGCACCTTCTACGAGCAGTACTTC,CASSPSGTFYEQYF
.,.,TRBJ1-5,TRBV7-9,TGTGCCAGCAGCCAGTGGACAGTAAAGGGCAATCAGCCCCAGCATTTT,CASSQWTVKGNQPQHF
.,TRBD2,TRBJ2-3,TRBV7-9,TGTGCCAGCGGCACTAGCGGTAACACAGATACGCAGTATTTT,CASGTSGNTDTQYF
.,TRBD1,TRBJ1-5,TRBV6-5,TGTGCCAGCAGGGGACAGAGCAATCAGCCCCAGCATTTT,CASRGQSNQPQHF
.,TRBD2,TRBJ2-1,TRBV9,TGTGCCAGCAGCGTAGCTCCGGCGGGGGGGCTTTACAATGAGCAGTTCTTC,CASSVAPAGGLYNEQFF
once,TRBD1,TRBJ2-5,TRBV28,TGTGCCAGCAGCGGACAGGGCCAAGAGACCCAGTACTTC,CASSGQGQETQYF
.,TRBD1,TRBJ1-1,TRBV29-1,TGCAGCGTGGAACAGGGGATGAACACTGAAGCTTTCTTT,CSVEQGMNTEAFF
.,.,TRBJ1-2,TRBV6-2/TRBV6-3,TGTGCCAGCAGTTATTTAGGAGGCGGCAATGGCTACACCTTC,CASSYLGGGNGYTF
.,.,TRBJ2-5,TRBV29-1,TGCAGCGTTGAATTCCTAGCTGGGGAGACCCAGTACTTC,CSVEFLAGETQYF
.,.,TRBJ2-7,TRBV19,TGTGCCAGTAGACCTGCTGGGAGGAGCTCCTACGAGCAGTACTTC,CASRPAGRSSYEQYF
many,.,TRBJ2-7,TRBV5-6,TGTGCCAGCAGCTTGGGGCCGATCGAGCAGTACTTC,CASSLGPIEQYF
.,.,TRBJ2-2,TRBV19,TGTGCCAGTAGTGGATACGAGGCCGGGGAGCTGTTTTTT,CASSGYEAGELFF
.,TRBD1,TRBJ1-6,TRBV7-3,TGTGCCAGCAGCCCTCGACAGGGGAATTCACCCCTCCACTTT,CASSPRQGNSPLHF
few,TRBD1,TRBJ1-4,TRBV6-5,TGTGCCAGCAAGTCCGGGACAGGGGGTGAAAAACTGTTTTTT,CASKSGTGGEKLFF
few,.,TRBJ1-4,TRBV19,TGTGCCAGTAGCCCCAAACAAGCAGGGTTAGATGAAAAACTGTTTTTT,CASSPKQAGLDEKLFF
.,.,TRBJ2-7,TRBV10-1,TGCGCCAGCAGTGGCACAGGGTTTGGGTCACGCGAGCAGTACTTC,CASSGTGFGSREQYF
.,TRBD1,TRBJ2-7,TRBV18,TGTGCCAGCTCACCACTACAGGGGGGCGAGCAGTACTTC,CASSPLQGGEQYF
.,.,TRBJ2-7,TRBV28,TGTGCCAGCAGGTCAGGGGTGGACTACGAGCAGTACTTC,CASRSGVDYEQYF
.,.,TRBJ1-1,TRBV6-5,TGTGCCAGCAGCTTACATGACAGAGAAGCTTTCTTT,CASSLHDREAFF
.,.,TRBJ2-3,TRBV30,TGTGCCTGGAGTCCTAGGTGGGGGGGGCTCGGCACAGATACGCAGTATTTT,CAWSPRWGGLGTDTQYF
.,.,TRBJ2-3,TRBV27,TGTGCCAGCAGTTTGGGGACAACTACAGATACGCAGTATTTT,CASSLGTTTDTQYF
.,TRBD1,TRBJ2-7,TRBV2,TGTGCCAGCAGTGAAGCGGGACAGGGGGCTTCCTACGAGCAGTACTTC,CASSEAGQGASYEQYF
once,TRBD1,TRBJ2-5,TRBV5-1,TGCGCCAGCAGCTTGGGAGGGACAGGGGGTACGCAAGAGACCCAGTACTTC,CASSLGGTGGTQETQYF
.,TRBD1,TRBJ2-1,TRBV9,TGTGCCAGCAGCGTCTGGACAGGGGGCTGGGATGAGCAGTTCTTC,CASSVWTGGWDEQFF
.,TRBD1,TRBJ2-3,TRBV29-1,TGCAGCGTCGAGGGGACAGGGGTTGGGGCAGATACGCAGTATTTT,CSVEGTGVGADTQYF
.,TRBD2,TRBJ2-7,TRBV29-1,TGCAGCGTTGAGGGCATAGCGGGAGTCGACTACGAGCAGTACTTC,CSVEGIAGVDYEQYF
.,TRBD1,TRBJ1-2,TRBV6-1,TGTGCCAGCAGTGAAGCCGACAGGGGCGAGGGTGGCTACACCTTC,CASSEADRGEGGYTF
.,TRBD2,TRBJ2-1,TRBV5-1,TGCGCCAGCAGTGGACTAGGTGGGTACAATGAGCAGTTCTTC,CASSGLGGYNEQFF